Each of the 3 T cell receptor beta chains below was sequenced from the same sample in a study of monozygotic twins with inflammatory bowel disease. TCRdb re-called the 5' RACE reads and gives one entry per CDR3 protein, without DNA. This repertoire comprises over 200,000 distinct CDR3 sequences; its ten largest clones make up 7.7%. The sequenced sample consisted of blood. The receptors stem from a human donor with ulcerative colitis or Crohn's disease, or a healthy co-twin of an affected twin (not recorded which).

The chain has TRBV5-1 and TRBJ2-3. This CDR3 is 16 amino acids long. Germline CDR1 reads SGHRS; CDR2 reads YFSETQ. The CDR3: CASSLAVGASTDTQYF.

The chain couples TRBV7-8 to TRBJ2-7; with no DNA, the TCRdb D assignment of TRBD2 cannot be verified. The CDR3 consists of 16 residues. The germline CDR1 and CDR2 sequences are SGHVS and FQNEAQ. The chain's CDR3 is CASSTRGAGFSYEQYF. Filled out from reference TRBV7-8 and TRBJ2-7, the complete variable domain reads GAGVSQSPRYKVAKRGQDVALRCDPISGHVSLFWYQQALGQGPEFLTYFQNEAQLDKSGLPSDRFFAERPEGSVSTLKIQRTQQEDSAVYLCASSTRGAGFSYEQYFGPGTRLTVT.

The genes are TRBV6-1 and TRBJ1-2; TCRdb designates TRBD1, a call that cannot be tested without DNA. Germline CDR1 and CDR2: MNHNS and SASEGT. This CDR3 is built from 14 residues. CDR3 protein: CASRTTGTGKGYTF.